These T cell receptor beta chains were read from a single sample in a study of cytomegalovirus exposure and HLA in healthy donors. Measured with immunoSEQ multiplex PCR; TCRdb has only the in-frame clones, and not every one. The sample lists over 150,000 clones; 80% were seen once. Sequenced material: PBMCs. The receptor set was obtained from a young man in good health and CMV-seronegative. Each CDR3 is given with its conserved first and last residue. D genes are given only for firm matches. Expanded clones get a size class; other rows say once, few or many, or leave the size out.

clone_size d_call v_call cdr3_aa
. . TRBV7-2 CASSPNRGSTEAFF
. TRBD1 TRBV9 CASSVDLGGQGASGELFF
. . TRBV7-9 CASSFNGGGNQPQHF
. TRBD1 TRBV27 CASTGTGDVRSSLNEQYF
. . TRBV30 CAWRRRGTFNEQFF
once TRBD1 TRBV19 CASSIARTGRYEQYF
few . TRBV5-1 CASSHGVGSSTDTQYF
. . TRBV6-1 CASSIGGQITDTQYF
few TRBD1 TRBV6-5 CASSSSDRDANEKLFF
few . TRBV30 CAWSSQGAEAFF
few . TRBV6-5 CASSPLMGAREKLFF
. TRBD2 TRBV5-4 CASSFTSGSRDTQYF
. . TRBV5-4 CASSLEVAYNEQFF
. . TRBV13 CASSYGTRSYEQYF
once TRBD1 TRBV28 CASIPLRSDRGGHEQFF
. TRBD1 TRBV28 CASSPPGQGGNTIYF
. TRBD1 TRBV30 CAWSRDRGYEQYF
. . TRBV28 CASTTGHNQPQHF
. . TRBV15 CATSRAGNSNQPQHF
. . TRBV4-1 CASSLPGAGTGELFF
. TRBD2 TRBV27 CASKPHLAGGSTDTQYF
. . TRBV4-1 CASSSFDEQFF
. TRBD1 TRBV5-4 CASSLGQGYNSPLHF
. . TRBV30 CAWSVEASAFF
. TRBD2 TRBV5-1 CASSQKLAGVTDTQYF
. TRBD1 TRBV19 CATRDRGEETQYF
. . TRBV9 CASSVDSQGTTNTEAFF
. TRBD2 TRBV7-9 CSSSLAGARINEQFF
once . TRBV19 CASKAGAGTEAFF
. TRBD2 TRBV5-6 CASSQGLAGGDTQYF
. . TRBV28 CASSLVQNNYGYTF
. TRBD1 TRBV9 CASSVGLRQGPYEQYF
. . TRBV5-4 CASSPTGIYGYTF
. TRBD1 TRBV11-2 CATSGTGGHEQYF
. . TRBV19 CASSRSGSPEQTQYF
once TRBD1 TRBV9 CASSVGDRDRQTKGGYTF
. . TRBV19 CASSMLRGMSNQPQHF
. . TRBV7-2 CASSPTGNTEAFF
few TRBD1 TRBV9 CASSVGTGGSYEQYF
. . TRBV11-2 CASSLAGTYNEQFF
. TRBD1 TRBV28 CASSFTGQGQQETQYF
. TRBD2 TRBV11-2 CASSLVGTTYNEQFF
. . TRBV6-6 CASSQGQPNTEAFF
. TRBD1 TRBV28 CASRHDRGAYEQYF
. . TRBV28 CASSFTGGHFPTDTQYF
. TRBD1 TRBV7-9 CASSSDTGGIWEKLFF
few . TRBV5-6 CASSLAGEQYF
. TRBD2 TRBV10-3 CAIRPWTSGKSYEQYF
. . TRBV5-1 CASSLSGSESQTQYF
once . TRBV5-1 CASSDRTSYEQYF
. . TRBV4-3 CASSLSTSTHQPQHF
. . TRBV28 CASSLPQGSGETQYF
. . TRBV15 CATSRDPGSGNTIYF
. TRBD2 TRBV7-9 CASSYLAGGLETQYF
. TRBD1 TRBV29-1 CSVLRQGGAFGEKLFF
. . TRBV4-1 CASSQDWSAGVKAEAFF
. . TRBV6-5 CASSYGLNQPQHF
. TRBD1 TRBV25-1 CASSERDRAAKNIQYF
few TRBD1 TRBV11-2 CASSLLSGQGGKDTQYF